The TCR beta chain under discussion was sequenced for a study of shared clonotypes between healthy human individuals. TCRdb's copy holds only in-frame clones and misses some; the assay was immunoSEQ multiplex PCR. This sample has about 2 million clones; around 95% occur once, and the top ten carry 0.1% to 0.15%. This clone has only one observation. V was trimmed by 6 bases and J by 5 bases, leaving 10 bases between them. The CDR3 covers 12 residues. Germline V gene sequence: CDR1 MNHEY, CDR2 SVGAGI. The gene calls are TRBV6-5 and TRBJ1-2; D not resolved. The clonotype was recovered from a man in his late teens or twenties in good health. The material sequenced was naive CD4+ T cells sorted from blood. Specified subset: CD45RA+ positively selected. This CDR3 is CASREAPYGYTF. The CDR3 DNA is TGTGCCAGCAGGGAGGCCCCATATGGCTACACCTTC.